One and the same sample provided the 18 T cell receptor beta chains below, sequenced in a study of blood T cell repertoires in COVID-19. Repertoires were generated with immunoSEQ multiplex PCR, while TCRdb's copy carries only in-frame clones and drops some. The data show about 250,000 clones, over 75% seen once. Material: PBMCs or T cells enriched from blood (not recorded which). These receptor sequences come from a woman in her twenties or thirties who had recovered from COVID-19.

This chain links TRBV7-9 with TRBJ2-1, with D maybe TRBD2 (6 bases). The germline V gene encodes CDR1 SEHNR and CDR2 FQNEAQ (reference sequence). The CDR3 has 12 residues. V shed 4 bases and J shed 8 bases, with 9 bases lying between them. The DNA of the CDR3 is TGTGCCAGCAGCTCGACTAGATATGAGCAGTTCTTC. It translates to CASSSTRYEQFF.

The rearrangement joins TRBV2 to TRBJ2-3; 8 bases are shared with TRBD2. V trimming: 7 bases; J trimming: 5 bases; junction bases outside the gene matches: 8. The germline CDR1 and CDR2 sequences are SNHLY and FYNNEI. The CDR3 has 14 amino acids. CDR3 protein: CASTGGRGQDTQYF. The CDR3 nucleotides read TGTGCCAGCACGGGGGGGCGGGGGCAAGATACGCAGTATTTT.

The V and J genes are TRBV9 and TRBJ2-1; TRBD2 matches 15 bases. V lost 4 bases, J lost 0 bases, and 8 bases stayed unmatched. This CDR3 comprises 19 residues. Germline CDR1 SGDLS, CDR2 YYNGEE. The CDR3, as DNA: TGTGCCAGCAGCCCAATGGGGACTAGCGGGGGGCTCTCCTACAATGAGCAGTTCTTC. Translating it yields CASSPMGTSGGLSYNEQFF.

The rearrangement links TRBV7-8 to TRBJ1-1, with D unresolved. The CDR3 extends over 13 amino acids. The V gene's germline CDR1 is SGHVS and CDR2 FQNEAQ. Between the trimmed V and J ends, which lost 4 bases and 1 base, there was a span of 7 bases. CDR3 nucleotide sequence: TGTGCCAGCAGCTCCCAATGGAACACTGAAGCTTTCTTT. It is translated as CASSSQWNTEAFF.

This rearrangement joins TRBV5-5 to TRBJ1-1; 7 bases are shared with TRBD1. Germline trimming cut 3 bases from V and 4 bases from J; bases unmatched to any gene: 21. The CDR3 covers 19 residues. Germline-derived CDR1 and CDR2 are SGHKS and YYEKEE (reference sequence). CDR3 loop: CASSYPFPPYRGGGTEAFF. CDR3 in DNA: TGTGCCAGCAGCTACCCCTTTCCCCCCTACAGGGGAGGTGGCACTGAAGCTTTCTTT.

The genes are TRBV19 and TRBJ2-2; weak D call: TRBD2 (5 bases). The CDR3 is 15 residues long. From germline, CDR1 is LNHDA and CDR2 SQIVND (reference sequence). V was clipped by 6 bases and J by 0 bases, with 11 bases between them. DNA of the CDR3: TGTGCCAGTAGCCGGCCGGGGACGAACACCGGGGAGCTGTTTTTT. Its translation: CASSRPGTNTGELFF. Full variable domain (missing parts from reference TRBV19 and TRBJ2-2): DGGITQSPKYLFRKEGQNVTLSCEQNLNHDAMYWYRQDPGQGLRLIYYSQIVNDFQKGDIAEGYSVSREKKESFPLTVTSAQKNPTAFYLCASSRPGTNTGELFFGEGSRLTVL.

The rearrangement joins TRBV28 to TRBJ2-3, with D tentatively TRBD1 (5 bases). CDR1 is MDHEN and CDR2 is SYDVKM in the germline V gene. CDR3 length: 17 amino acids. V lost 1 base and J lost 7, with 21 bases in between. CDR3 protein: CASSLFDDRPISNTQYF. CDR3 sequence (DNA): TGTGCCAGCAGTTTATTTGACGACAGACCGATCTCAAATACGCAGTATTTT.

The rearrangement joins TRBV9 to TRBJ1-1, with TRBD1 matching 9 bases. The CDR3 sequence is 17 residues long. V shed 4 bases and J 0 bases; nucleotides not matched to a gene: 10. Germline CDR1 reads SGDLS; CDR2 reads YYNGEE. The CDR3 region has the DNA TGTGCCAGCAGCCTATTACCGGGACAGGGACTGAACACTGAAGCTTTCTTT. Translation gives CASSLLPGQGLNTEAFF.

The chain employs TRBV25-1 and TRBJ1-2, with D perhaps matching TRBD1 (6 bases). This CDR3 spans 17 amino acids. Deletions cut 5 bases from V and 3 bases from J, with 22 bases between. From germline, CDR1 is MGHDK and CDR2 SYGVNS. CDR3 protein: CASSNSLDSSIDYGYTF. The CDR3, as DNA: TGTGCCAGCAGTAATTCCTTGGACAGTAGTATTGACTATGGCTACACCTTC.

This sequence joins TRBV25-1 and TRBJ2-1; D is unclear. V lost 3 bases and J 9 bases, leaving 9 bases between the germline ends. Germline CDR1 MGHDK, CDR2 SYGVNS. There are 12 residues in the CDR3. CDR3 coding DNA: TGTGCCAGCAGTGAGCCCCGGAGTGAGCAGTTCTTC. It specifies CASSEPRSEQFF.

V and J are TRBV25-1 and TRBJ2-2; tentative D call: TRBD2 (6 bases). V dropped 4 bases and J dropped 6 bases, with 12 bases sitting between them. The CDR3 extends over 14 amino acids. CDR1 and CDR2 (germline): MGHDK, SYGVNS. The CDR3 protein is CASSVRGISGELFF. The CDR3 nucleotides read TGTGCCAGCAGTGTGCGGGGAATATCCGGGGAGCTGTTTTTT.

This chain connects TRBV7-2 to TRBJ2-1, with TRBD2 identical over 11 bases. The CDR3 contains 15 residues. The germline CDR1 and CDR2 sequences are SGHTA and FQGNSA. After removal of 4 bases from V and 2 bases from J, the junction contained 1 base not matched to a gene. Here the CDR3 DNA reads TGTGCCAGCAGCTCTAGCGGGGGGACCTACAATGAGCAGTTCTTC. Its protein product is CASSSSGGTYNEQFF.

V gene TRBV7-2 combines with J gene TRBJ1-4; D may be TRBD1 (6 bases). Germline V gene sequence: CDR1 SGHTA, CDR2 FQGNSA. Trimming removed 3 bases from V and 5 bases from J, with 19 bases in between. The CDR3 has 17 residues. CDR3 in DNA: TGTGCCAGCAGCTTTGACGGGGCGGGGGCCGAAAATGAAAAACTGTTTTTT. Amino acid sequence: CASSFDGAGAENEKLFF.

The J gene is TRBJ2-7, the V gene TRBV4-1, with TRBD1 identical over 10 bases. Germline CDR1 MGHRA, CDR2 YSYEKL. Trimming removed 3 bases from V and 5 bases from J; junction bases left unmatched: 7. This CDR3 is built from 15 residues. CDR3 coding DNA: TGCGCCAGCAGCCAGAGGGGACAGGGGATAAACGAGCAGTACTTC. Its translation is CASSQRGQGINEQYF.

The genes are TRBV10-3 and TRBJ2-7; 8 bases line up with TRBD1. CDR3 length: 11 amino acids. Germline V gene lookup returns CDR1 ENHRY and CDR2 SYGVKD. V shed 9 bases, J shed 3 bases, and the junction held 1 base outside the gene matches. The CDR3 DNA is TGTGCCATAGGGACAGGCTACGAGCAGTACTTC. It specifies CAIGTGYEQYF.

This chain links TRBV2 with TRBJ1-1, with D tentatively TRBD1 (5 bases). Germline V CDR1 and CDR2: SNHLY, FYNNEI. V lost 9 bases, J lost 5 bases, and 7 bases lay in between. The CDR3 covers 10 residues. Written as DNA, the CDR3 is TGTGCCAGTGGACAAACTGAAGCTTTCTTT. Translation: CASGQTEAFF. The variable domain in full, completed from reference TRBV2 and TRBJ1-1, reads EPEVTQTPSHQVTQMGQEVILRCVPISNHLYFYWYRQILGQKVEFLVSFYNNEISEKSEIFDDQFSVERPDGSNFTLKIRSTKLEDSAMYFCASGQTEAFFGQGTRLTVV.

V usage is TRBV28 and J usage is TRBJ1-4, with 8 bases matching TRBD1. This CDR3 is 17 amino acids long. Germline lookup yields CDR1 MDHEN and CDR2 SYDVKM. Unmatched junction bases numbered 8, after V lost 5 bases and J lost 0 bases. In nucleotides, the CDR3 is TGTGCCAGCAGTACCGGTGACAGGGGTTCAACTAATGAAAAACTGTTTTTT. Translated: CASSTGDRGSTNEKLFF.

CDR3 sequence reads: CASSTGGTNEKLFF. The DNA for the CDR3 is TGTGCCAGTTCGACAGGCGGAACTAATGAAAAACTGTTTTTT. The chain carries TRBV28 and TRBJ1-4; D perhaps matches TRBD1 (6 bases). Trimming took off 9 bases at V and 1 base at J, with 12 bases between the two ends. The CDR3 sequence is 14 residues long. Per the germline V gene, CDR1 is MDHEN and CDR2 is SYDVKM. Using reference TRBV28 and TRBJ1-4 for the parts outside the CDR3, the full variable domain is DVKVTQSSRYLVKRTGEKVFLECVQDMDHENMFWYRQDPGLGLRLIYFSYDVKMKEKGDIPEGYSVSREKKERFSLILESASTNQTSMYLCASSTGGTNEKLFFGSGTQLSVL.